This T cell receptor (beta chain) was recovered during a study of T cells after yellow fever vaccination. This clonotype was detected ten times or more. The V end was cut by 5 bases, the J end by 0 bases, with 23 bases between. Germline lookup yields CDR1 SGHTA and CDR2 FQGTGA. This CDR3 comprises 18 residues. TCRdb redid the calling of the 5' RACE reads with MiXCR, one entry per CDR3 protein. The table lists around 320,000 distinct CDR3 sequences, around 4.5% of them singletons. This sequence joins TRBV7-3 and TRBJ2-7, with D possibly being TRBD1 or TRBD2 (7 bases each). The TCR originated in a man between 18 and 35 years old who received the YFV17D yellow fever vaccine. This specimen consisted of PBMCs, obtained 15 days after the yellow fever booster vaccination. CDR3 DNA: TGTGCCAGCAGCCTTAGAGCGGGACAGTCAAATACCTCCTACGAGCAGTACGTC. This sequence encodes CASSLRAGQSNTSYEQYV.